This TCR beta chain stems from a study of CD4 and CD8 cells across lung adenocarcinoma regions. Germline lookup yields CDR1 MNHEY and CDR2 SMNVEV (reference sequence). The CDR3 is 15 residues long. Localized lung adenocarcinoma, a non-small cell lung cancer, affected the donors. TCRdb reanalysed the PCR reads using MiXCR and keeps one entry per CDR3 protein. Among over 20,000 distinct CDR3 sequences, approximately 54% were seen once, and the ten largest hold over 25%. Turning to this clonotype: A junction boundary mismatches the germline segment, possibly from a read error.

The source is a female donor with lung adenocarcinoma. The CD4 and CD8 labels of this study may be unreliable. The sequencing input was CD8+ T cells from the center of a lung tumor. The genes are TRBV27 and TRBJ2-3, with a weak D call TRBD2 (5 bases). In DNA form, the CDR3 reads TGTGCCAGCGGTCCGGGGATGTGCTTCACAGATATGCAGTATTTT. Protein: CASGPGMCFTDMQYF.